This is a list of T cell receptor beta chains from one sample in a study of blood T cell repertoires in COVID-19. Produced via immunoSEQ multiplex PCR; TCRdb's table is partial and in-frame only. The sample records around 66,000 clones, around 77% being singletons. Sequencing input: peripheral blood. The receptors come from a human donor in a cohort sampled during active COVID-19. Both conserved end residues are part of each CDR3. D genes are given only for firm matches. A row's size may be missing; if present it is once, few, many or a size class.

j_gene,d_gene,v_gene,abundance,CDR3aa,CDR3nt
TRBJ2-7,.,TRBV30,.,CAWSSTGTFIRDYEQYF,TGTGCCTGGAGTTCGACCGGGACATTCATAAGGGACTACGAGCAGTACTTC
TRBJ2-3,TRBD2,TRBV25-1,.,CASSDQGLAGLVTQYF,TGTGCCAGCAGTGATCAAGGACTAGCGGGATTGGTTACGCAGTATTTT
TRBJ1-2,.,TRBV9,.,CASSPGQGNYGYTF,TGTGCCAGCAGCCCGGGTCAGGGGAACTATGGCTACACCTTC
TRBJ1-1,.,TRBV4-2,.,CASSQDLTGFGTEAFF,TGTGCCAGCAGCCAAGACCTAACAGGGTTCGGCACTGAAGCTTTCTTT
TRBJ2-1,.,TRBV12-1,.,CASSLGATNEQFF,TGTGCCAGCAGCTTGGGAGCGACCAATGAGCAGTTCTTC
TRBJ1-1,.,TRBV7-3,.,CASSLRADYYTEAFF,TGTGCCAGCAGCTTAAGAGCCGATTATTACACTGAAGCTTTCTTT
TRBJ1-5,TRBD1,TRBV6-2/TRBV6-3,once,CASSYRQGSQPQHF,TGTGCCAGCAGTTACAGACAGGGCAGTCAGCCCCAGCATTTT
TRBJ2-7,.,TRBV6-5,.,CASKAGVGGEQYF,TGTGCCAGCAAGGCCGGGGTAGGGGGCGAGCAGTACTTC
TRBJ2-7,TRBD2,TRBV7-9,.,CASSYGLAGPSYEQYF,TGTGCCAGCAGCTACGGACTAGCGGGGCCCTCCTACGAGCAGTACTTC
TRBJ2-1,TRBD2,TRBV19,.,CASSTGGFIDEQFF,TGTGCCAGTAGTACCGGGGGGTTTATCGATGAGCAGTTCTTC
TRBJ1-5,.,TRBV27,.,CASSLGWSNQPQHF,TGTGCCAGCAGTTTGGGCTGGAGCAATCAGCCCCAGCATTTT
TRBJ2-7,.,TRBV28,.,CASSRQVKPYEQYF,TGTGCCAGCAGTAGGCAGGTGAAACCCTACGAGCAGTACTTC
TRBJ1-1,.,TRBV6-6,.,CASSYQAHTEAFF,TGTGCCAGCAGTTACCAAGCGCACACTGAAGCTTTCTTT
TRBJ2-1,.,TRBV28,.,CASSSQGLGYNEQFF,TGTGCCAGCAGTTCGCAGGGTTTAGGCTACAATGAGCAGTTCTTC
TRBJ2-1,.,TRBV5-6,few,CASSLIGREQFF,TGTGCCAGCAGCTTGATTGGCCGAGAGCAGTTCTTC
TRBJ2-1,.,TRBV12-1,.,CASSFEASGRQSYNEQFF,TGTGCCAGCAGCTTTGAAGCTAGCGGGAGACAGTCCTACAATGAGCAGTTCTTC
TRBJ2-7,.,TRBV9,.,CASSPRGTYEQYF,TGTGCCAGCAGCCCCCGAGGGACCTACGAGCAGTACTTC
TRBJ1-3,TRBD1,TRBV5-1,.,CASSPGTGGSGNTIYF,TGCGCCAGCAGCCCCGGGACAGGGGGCTCTGGAAACACCATATATTTT